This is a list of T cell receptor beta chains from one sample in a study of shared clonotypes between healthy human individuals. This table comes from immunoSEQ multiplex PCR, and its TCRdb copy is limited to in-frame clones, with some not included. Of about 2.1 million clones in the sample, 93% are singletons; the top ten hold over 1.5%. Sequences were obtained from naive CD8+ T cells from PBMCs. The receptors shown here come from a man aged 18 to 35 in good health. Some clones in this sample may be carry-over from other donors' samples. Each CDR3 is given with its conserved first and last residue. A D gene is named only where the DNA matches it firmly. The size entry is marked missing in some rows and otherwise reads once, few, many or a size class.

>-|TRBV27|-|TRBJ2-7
TGTGCCAGCAGAAGAAAACTAGCGGAAAGGGGGCAGCAGTACTTC
CASRRKLAERGQQYF
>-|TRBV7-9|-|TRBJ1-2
TGTGCCAGCAGCGTAGCCGGGAGTGCGTTCTATGGCTACACCTTC
CASSVAGSAFYGYTF
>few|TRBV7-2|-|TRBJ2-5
TGTGCCAGCAGCTTAGATTGGGAGACCCAGTACTTC
CASSLDWETQYF
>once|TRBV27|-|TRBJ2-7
TGTGCCAGCGGCCCCCTAACCTACGAGCAGTACTTC
CASGPLTYEQYF
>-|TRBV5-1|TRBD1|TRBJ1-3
TGCGCCAGCAGCTTGACAGGGGGCTCCCACTCTGGAAACACCATATATTTT
CASSLTGGSHSGNTIYF
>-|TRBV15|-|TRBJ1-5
TGTGCCACCAGCAATGGGGCAGGGATGGGCAATCAGCCCCAGCATTTT
CATSNGAGMGNQPQHF
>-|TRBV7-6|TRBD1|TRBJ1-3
TGTGCCAGCAGCTTACGGACAGGGAGCTCTGGAAACACCATATATTTT
CASSLRTGSSGNTIYF
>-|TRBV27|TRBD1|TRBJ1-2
TGTGCCAGCAGCCGGGGCCCTGGGGGACAGGGGGGCTATGGCTACACCTTC
CASSRGPGGQGGYGYTF
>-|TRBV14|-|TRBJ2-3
TGTGCCAGCAGCACCCTGGCGGGCACAGATACGCAGTATTTT
CASSTLAGTDTQYF
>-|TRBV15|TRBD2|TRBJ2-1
TGTGCCACCAGCAAGAAGCCTACTAGCGGGAGGGCCGGTGAGCAGTTCTTC
CATSKKPTSGRAGEQFF
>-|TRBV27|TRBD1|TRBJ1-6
TGTGCCAGCAGCCCCCTTGGACAGGATTCCGGGTCGCTCTATAATTCACCCCTCCACTTT
CASSPLGQDSGSLYNSPLHF
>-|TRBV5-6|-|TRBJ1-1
TGTGCCAGCAGCTTGGCTCCAGGGGCTAACACTGAAGCTTTCTTT
CASSLAPGANTEAFF
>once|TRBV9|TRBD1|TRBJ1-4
TGTGCCAGCAGCATCCATCAGGACAGGGGAGATGAAAAACTGTTTTTT
CASSIHQDRGDEKLFF
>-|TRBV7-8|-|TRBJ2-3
TGTGCCAGCAGCTTAGATGGGCGGGGCCTCCTCAGTACGCAGTATTTT
CASSLDGRGLLSTQYF
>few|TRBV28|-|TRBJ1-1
TGTGCCAGCAGTCTCCAGCTGAACACTGAAGCTTTCTTT
CASSLQLNTEAFF
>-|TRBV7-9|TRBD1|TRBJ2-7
TGTGCCAGCAGCTCCGGGACAGCTCCTTACGAGCAGTACTTC
CASSSGTAPYEQYF
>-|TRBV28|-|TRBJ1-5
TGTGCCAGCAGTTTATTTTATAGCAATCAGCCCCAGCATTTT
CASSLFYSNQPQHF
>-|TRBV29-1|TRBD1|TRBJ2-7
TGCAGCGCCTTAGGACAGGGCACCTACGAGCAGTACTTC
CSALGQGTYEQYF
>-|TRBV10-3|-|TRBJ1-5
TGTGCCATCAGTGATCGGGAGGGGAATCAGCCCCAGCATTTT
CAISDREGNQPQHF
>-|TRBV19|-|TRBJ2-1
TGTGCCAGTAGTACGGGACTGTACAATGAGCAGTTCTTC
CASSTGLYNEQFF
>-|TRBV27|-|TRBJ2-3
TGTGCCAGCAGTTTACACATTCCGGGGTCAGATACGCAGTATTTT
CASSLHIPGSDTQYF
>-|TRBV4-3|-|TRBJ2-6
TGCGCCAGCAGCCAAGGGCCGGGAACTCTCGACGTCCTGACTTTC
CASSQGPGTLDVLTF
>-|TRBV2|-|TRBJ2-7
TGTGCCAGCAGTGCTAGCCCATCCTACGAGCAGTACTTC
CASSASPSYEQYF
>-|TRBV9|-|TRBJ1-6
TGTGCCAGCAGCGTAGTGGCCCTGGGGAATTCACCCCTCCACTTT
CASSVVALGNSPLHF
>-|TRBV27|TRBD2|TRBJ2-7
TGTGCCAGCAGTATCGGGACTAGCGGGTACGAGCAGTACTTC
CASSIGTSGYEQYF
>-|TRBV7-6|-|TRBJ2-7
TGTGCCAGCAGCTTTCAAGACAGTCCCACCTACGAGCAGTACTTC
CASSFQDSPTYEQYF
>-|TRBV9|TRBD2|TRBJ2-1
TGTGCCAGCAGCGTAGGTGTCCTAGCGGGTGGTAATGAGCAGTTCTTC
CASSVGVLAGGNEQFF
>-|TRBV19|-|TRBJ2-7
TGTGCCAGTGTCCATTGCGAGCAGTACTTC
CASVHCEQYF